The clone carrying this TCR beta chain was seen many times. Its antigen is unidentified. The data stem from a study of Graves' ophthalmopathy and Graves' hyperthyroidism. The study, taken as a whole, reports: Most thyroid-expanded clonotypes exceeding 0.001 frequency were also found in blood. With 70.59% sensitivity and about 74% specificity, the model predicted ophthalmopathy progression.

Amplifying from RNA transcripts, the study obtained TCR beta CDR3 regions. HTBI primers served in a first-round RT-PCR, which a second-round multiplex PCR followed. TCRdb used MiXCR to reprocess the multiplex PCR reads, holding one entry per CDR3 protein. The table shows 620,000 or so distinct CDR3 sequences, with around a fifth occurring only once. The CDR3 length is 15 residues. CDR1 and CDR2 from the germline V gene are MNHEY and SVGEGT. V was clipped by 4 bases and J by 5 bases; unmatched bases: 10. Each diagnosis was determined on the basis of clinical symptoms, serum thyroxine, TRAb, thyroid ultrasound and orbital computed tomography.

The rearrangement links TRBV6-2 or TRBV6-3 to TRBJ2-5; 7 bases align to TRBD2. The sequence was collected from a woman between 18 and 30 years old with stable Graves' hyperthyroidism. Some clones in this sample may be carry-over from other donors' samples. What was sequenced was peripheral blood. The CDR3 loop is CASSLRLAMKETQYF. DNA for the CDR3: TGTGCCAGCAGTTTGAGACTAGCTATGAAGGAGACCCAGTACTTC.